The entry below gives a single T cell receptor beta chain sequence along with its context. The record originates from a study of blood T cell repertoires in COVID-19. The CDR3 spans 15 residues. Germline values: CDR1 GTSNPN, CDR2 SVGIG (reference sequence). V shed 3 bases, J shed 1 base, and the junction held 4 bases outside the gene matches. Only in-frame clones appear in the TCRdb table, and some are missing; sequencing was by immunoSEQ multiplex PCR. The sample contains 270,000 or so clones, roughly 89% of which appear only once. This clonotype was sampled from a woman aged 55 to 70 with COVID-19, enrolled during active disease. The chain carries TRBV30 and TRBJ1-5; 9 bases align to TRBD1. Sequenced input: peripheral blood. In nucleotides, the CDR3 is TGTGCCTGGAGCCTACAGGGGGCAAGCAATCAGCCCCAGCATTTT. This translates into CAWSLQGASNQPQHF.